The present entry profiles one TCR beta chain with its context. This sample stems from a study of blood T cell repertoires in COVID-19. In the study overall: The samples span acute and convalescent COVID-19 from the United States, Italy and Spain. T cells, B-cell-depleted T cells, or PBMCs provided the cDNA or gDNA that served as material.

This CDR3 spans 14 amino acids. The V end was cut by 7 bases, the J end by 7 bases, with 17 bases between. Germline V gene data show CDR1 as LNHDA and CDR2 as SQIVND (reference sequence). As processed by the authors: How many nucleated cells were present was estimated from reference gene primer amplification. Sequencing was performed with immunoSEQ multiplex PCR; in TCRdb, only in-frame clones are kept and a portion is missing. That table gives V, J and clone size, and the DNA gave D and trimming. The sample holds some 200,000 clones, roughly nine tenths seen once. A Seattle source enrolled patients during active infection and followed them longitudinally.

This rearrangement joins TRBV19 to TRBJ1-5; D might be TRBD1 (5 bases). Sequences were obtained from peripheral blood. The sequence was obtained from a woman aged 60-70 years with COVID-19, enrolled during active disease. The CDR3 here is CASKSGGPWQPQHF. The CDR3 DNA is TGTGCCAGTAAATCGGGGGGACCATGGCAGCCCCAGCATTTT.